Sequencing of this T cell receptor (beta chain) was carried out in a study of OX40 agonist ivuxolimab in advanced cancers. Whole-study context: The patients got ivuxolimab, which is an agonistic anti-OX40 (CD134) antibody. Patients enrolled in dose escalation were diagnosed with hepatocellular carcinoma, melanoma, renal cell or head and neck cancer. Study observations and caveats: Partial responders at 0.1-3.0 mg/kg had among the lowest clonal expansion.

CDR3 length equals 16 residues. The germline CDR1 and CDR2 sequences are SGHVS and FQNEAQ. J lost 2 bases, V lost 7 bases, and 8 bases had no gene match. Profiled with immunoSEQ multiplex PCR; TCRdb holds only in-frame clones, not every one. The repertoire holds fewer than 200,000 clones, roughly 92% seen once, with about 0.31% in the top ten. A note on this clone: Its target is unknown.

Blood was sampled at baseline, cycle 4 day 1, and cycle 7 day 1. The J gene is TRBJ2-7, the V gene TRBV7-8; 13 nucleotides agree with TRBD2. This receptor was obtained from an adult with an advanced solid tumor such as melanoma, head and neck, liver or kidney cancer. This sample comprised CD4+ or CD8+ T cells sorted from blood, obtained in a trial of the OX40 agonist ivuxolimab. CDR3 coding DNA: TGTGCCAGCACCCCCGGACTAGCGGGGGAAGCCTACGAGCAGTACTTC. Protein: CASTPGLAGEAYEQYF. The full variable domain, with the rest looked up from reference TRBV7-8 and TRBJ2-7, is GAGVSQSPRYKVAKRGQDVALRCDPISGHVSLFWYQQALGQGPEFLTYFQNEAQLDKSGLPSDRFFAERPEGSVSTLKIQRTQQEDSAVYLCASTPGLAGEAYEQYFGPGTRLTVT.